The clone carrying this T cell receptor beta chain was seen only a few times. What it recognizes is unknown. There are 15 residues in the CDR3. Germline CDR1 DFQATT, CDR2 SNEGSKA (reference sequence). The ends were cut back, 6 bases at V and 3 bases at J, with 18 bases in the middle. TCR beta CDR3 sequences were amplified from RNA transcripts. An initial round of RT-PCR targeting the TCR CDR3 relied on the HTBI primer set. MiXCR, run by TCRdb on the multiplex PCR reads, gives a single entry per CDR3 protein. The table shows about 500,000 distinct CDR3 sequences, with 15% to 20% occurring only once. Under 3 months was the duration of disease in ophthalmopathy patients, who also had a Clinical Activity Score of at least 3 and a NOSPECS grade of at least 4. The data belong to a study of T cells in Graves' hyperthyroidism and ophthalmopathy. Study results and limitations: Most expanded thyroid clonotypes above 0.001 also appeared in blood.

The specimen was blood. This chain joins TRBV20-1 and TRBJ1-5, with D possibly being TRBD1 (5 bases). This TCR was sampled from a woman aged 18 to 35 with Graves' ophthalmopathy. CDR3 loop: CSAPTGDGANQPQHF. In DNA, the CDR3 is TGCAGTGCCCCGACTGGGGATGGGGCCAATCAGCCCCAGCATTTT.